A selection of T cell receptor beta chains follows, all from one sample in a study of T cells after yellow fever vaccination. A single record per CDR3 protein comes from TCRdb applying MiXCR to the 5' RACE reads. The sample includes hundreds of thousands of distinct CDR3 sequences, around 13% seen only once; the top ten take around 3%. This sample comprised CD4+ T cells sorted from PBMCs, obtained 15 days after the yellow fever booster vaccination. Receptor source: a man younger than 30 who received the YFV17D yellow fever vaccine. The CDR3 runs from the conserved cysteine through the conserved F or W. Fields, in order: J gene, V gene, D gene, clone size, CDR3 DNA, CDR3 protein. A D gene is named only where the DNA matches it firmly. Clone size is stated in some rows and not others, as once, few, many or a class when expanded.

>TRBJ1-2|TRBV4-3|NA|few
TGCGCCAGCAGCCTGGATTTTGGGACGCCCCTTGGCTACACCTTC
CASSLDFGTPLGYTF
>TRBJ2-3|TRBV5-4|NA|many
TGTGCCAGCAGCTTGGCCCTAGCCGCAGATACGCAGTATTTT
CASSLALAADTQYF
>TRBJ2-5|TRBV6-2/TRBV6-3|NA|few
TGTGCCAGCAGTTACCTTCCCCCTGGGGAGACCCAGTACTTC
CASSYLPPGETQYF
>TRBJ2-3|TRBV2|TRBD1|NA
TGTGCCAGCAAGGCACGACAGGGGGCAGATACGCAGTATTTT
CASKARQGADTQYF
>TRBJ2-1|TRBV7-2|NA|NA
TGTGCCAGCAGCTTAGTCGGGGGGCTGGGCAATGAGCAGTTCTTC
CASSLVGGLGNEQFF
>TRBJ1-5|TRBV10-3|TRBD1|many
TGTGCCATCAGGGGACAGGCCAATCAGCCCCAGCATTTT
CAIRGQANQPQHF
>TRBJ1-2|TRBV6-6|NA|NA
TGTGCCAGCAGTTACAGCGGCCGGAGTGGCTACACCTTC
CASSYSGRSGYTF
>TRBJ1-2|TRBV20-1|NA|few
TGCAGTGCGTATCAGGGGTCGTCTTGGGGCTACACCTTC
CSAYQGSSWGYTF
>TRBJ1-1|TRBV28|NA|NA
TGTGCCAGCAAACCGGCGCCCACTGAAGCTTTCTTT
CASKPAPTEAFF
>TRBJ1-6|TRBV11-2|NA|few
TGTGCCAGCAGCTTAGTCAGGGGAGCACCCCTCCACTTT
CASSLVRGAPLHF
>TRBJ1-5|TRBV12-3/TRBV12-4|NA|NA
TGTGCCAGCAGTCCAGGGGTCGGAACGGCCCAGCATTTT
CASSPGVGTAQHF
>TRBJ2-3|TRBV5-1|NA|few
TGCGCCAGCAGGTCCCTGAACACAGATACGCAGTATTTT
CASRSLNTDTQYF
>TRBJ1-1|TRBV7-2|TRBD1|many
TGTGCCAGCAGGGTTCCGGGACAGTACACTGAAGCTTTCTTT
CASRVPGQYTEAFF
>TRBJ1-3|TRBV6-5|NA|few
TGTGCCAGCAGTTCGAAGGGAAACACCATATATTTT
CASSSKGNTIYF
>TRBJ1-4|TRBV5-6|NA|few
TGTGCCAGCAGCACTACCCGGCGAGGAGAAAAACTGTTTTTT
CASSTTRRGEKLFF
>TRBJ2-3|TRBV20-1|NA|NA
TGCAGTGGACTGGCAGGCACAGATACGCAGTATTTT
CSGLAGTDTQYF
>TRBJ1-2|TRBV6-6|NA|few
TGTGCCAGCAGCCGTACAGGGAAGGGCGGCTACACCTTC
CASSRTGKGGYTF
>TRBJ2-7|TRBV5-1|NA|NA
TGCGCCAGCAGAGCTCCAGGGGGAGGCGAGCAGTACTTC
CASRAPGGGEQYF
>TRBJ2-1|TRBV7-7|NA|NA
TGTGCCAGCAGCTTGGCGCCTGGGGCATCCAATGAGCAGTTCTTC
CASSLAPGASNEQFF
>TRBJ2-2|TRBV3-1|NA|once
TGTGCCAGCAGCCAACGGAAAGAGAACACCGGGGAGCTGTTTTTT
CASSQRKENTGELFF
>TRBJ1-2|TRBV15|NA|few
TGTGCCACCAGCACCATGGGGGCTTTCTATGGCTACACCTTC
CATSTMGAFYGYTF
>TRBJ1-1|TRBV12-3/TRBV12-4|NA|few
TGTGCCAGCAGAGCAGGGGCACCGAACACTGAAGCTTTCTTT
CASRAGAPNTEAFF
>TRBJ2-1|TRBV21-1|NA|few
TGTGCCAGCAGCAAAGGACCCAGCTCCTACAATGAGCAGTTCTTC
CASSKGPSSYNEQFF
>TRBJ1-1|TRBV10-3|TRBD1|many
TGTGCCATCAGTGAGCCCGGGGACAGGACTGAAGCTTTCTTT
CAISEPGDRTEAFF
>TRBJ2-5|TRBV5-1|TRBD2|few
TGCGCCAGCAGCTTGCGGAGCGGGGCACAAGAGACCCAGTACTTC
CASSLRSGAQETQYF
>TRBJ2-7|TRBV2|NA|NA
TGTGCCAGCAGTGAACTAGCCTACGAGCAGTACTTC
CASSELAYEQYF
>TRBJ2-3|TRBV12-3/TRBV12-4|NA|few
TGTGCCAGCACACCGGGACATTCTTCAGATACGCAGTATTTT
CASTPGHSSDTQYF
>TRBJ2-5|TRBV12-3/TRBV12-4|NA|few
TGTGCCAGCAGTTTGAACAACCAAGAGACCCAGTACTTC
CASSLNNQETQYF
>TRBJ1-5|TRBV4-3|NA|NA
TGCGCCAGCAGCCCTGGCCCGAGGGATCAGCCCCAGCATTTT
CASSPGPRDQPQHF
>TRBJ1-5|TRBV7-9|NA|NA
TGTGCCAGCAGCTTACCATCTAGCAATCAGCCCCAGCATTTT
CASSLPSSNQPQHF
>TRBJ1-1|TRBV12-3/TRBV12-4|TRBD1|NA
TGTGCCAGCAAAAGGGGGCAAGTGCACCCCGTGGGCACTGAAGCTTTCTTT
CASKRGQVHPVGTEAFF
>TRBJ1-1|TRBV18|NA|few
TGTGCCAGCTCACGTGGACGGGACACTGAAGCTTTCTTT
CASSRGRDTEAFF
>TRBJ1-5|TRBV4-3|TRBD1|NA
TGCGCCAGCAGCCACGACAGGGGGTTCGATCAGCCCCAGCATTTT
CASSHDRGFDQPQHF
>TRBJ2-3|TRBV7-9|TRBD2|many
TGTGCTACGGGACTAGGATTCTCAGATACGCAGTATTTT
CATGLGFSDTQYF
>TRBJ2-1|TRBV6-2/TRBV6-3|NA|NA
TGTGCCAGCAGTGGAGACCTCAACAATGAGCAGTTCTTC
CASSGDLNNEQFF
>TRBJ1-1|TRBV4-1|NA|many
TGCGCCAGCAGACAGGGCTTGGGCGTCACTGAAGCTTTCTTT
CASRQGLGVTEAFF